The 3 T cell receptor beta chains below were found in one sample sequenced in a study of blood T cells in healthy people across ages. The authors ran a second PCR of about 7 to 11 cycles using a sample-barcoded 5' primer and a J-beta primer mix. TCRdb re-analysed the 5' RACE reads in MiXCR, keeping a single row per CDR3 protein. This table has more than 1,400,000 distinct CDR3 sequences, roughly 40% appearing once. The source material was blood. Receptors were obtained from a woman younger than 35 in good health.

This clonotype has more than one count but fewer than ten. The chain links TRBV5-1 to TRBJ1-1, with TRBD1 matching over 7 bases. The CDR3 consists of 15 residues. Germline values: CDR1 SGHRS, CDR2 YFSETQ. Germline trimming cut 5 bases from V and 2 bases from J; bases unmatched to any gene: 9. This CDR3 reads CASSPTGVGNTEAFF. DNA of the CDR3: TGCGCCAGCAGTCCCACAGGGGTCGGAAACACTGAAGCTTTCTTT.

The V call is TRBV20-1, the J call TRBJ2-1, with D maybe TRBD2 (6 bases). CDR1 and CDR2 (germline): DFQATT, SNEGSKA (reference sequence). Trimming pared 4 bases from V and 3 bases from J, leaving 16 bases between. CDR3 length: 15 residues. The CDR3: CSAKGRGPFYNEQFF. Here the CDR3 DNA reads TGCAGTGCTAAAGGGCGGGGCCCCTTCTACAATGAGCAGTTCTTC.

The rearrangement uses TRBV6-6 and TRBJ1-2, with D perhaps TRBD1 (5 bases). CDR1 is MNHNY and CDR2 is SVGAGI in the germline V gene (reference sequence). Trimming took off 7 bases at V and 5 bases at J, with 26 bases between the two ends. The CDR3 spans 17 residues. CDR3 sequence reads: CASTYGLGGWGAYGYTF. DNA for the CDR3: TGTGCCAGCACCTATGGCCTCGGAGGGTGGGGCGCATATGGCTACACCTTC.